The 3 T cell receptor beta chains below all came from one sample that was sequenced in a study of cytomegalovirus exposure and HLA in healthy donors. The PCR employed 60 Vbeta primers together with 13 Jbeta primers. The method was immunoSEQ multiplex PCR; TCRdb's version includes in-frame clones alone and lacks a portion of them. In the table there are some 140,000 clones, around 79% of which are singletons. Source material: PBMCs. Every receptor here comes from a female donor in good health and CMV-seronegative.

The chain couples TRBV7-2 to TRBJ1-5; D is unresolved. CDR3 length equals 13 residues. Trimming shortened V by 3 bases and J by 0 bases, and 3 bases separated the two germline ends. CDR1 and CDR2 (germline): SGHTA, FQGNSA. CDR3 loop: CASSFYSNQPQHF. In DNA form, the CDR3 reads TGTGCCAGCAGCTTTTATAGCAATCAGCCCCAGCATTTT. The full variable domain, its missing parts supplied by reference TRBV7-2 and TRBJ1-5, is GAGVSQSPSNKVTEKGKDVELRCDPISGHTALYWYRQSLGQGLEFLIYFQGNSAPDKSGLPSDRFSAERTGGSVSTLTIQRTQQEDSAVYLCASSFYSNQPQHFGDGTRLSIL.

Only one count was recorded for this clone. The rearrangement uses TRBV7-9 and TRBJ2-2; 9 bases are shared with TRBD2. The CDR3 extends over 16 amino acids. Per germline, CDR1 SEHNR and CDR2 FQNEAQ (reference sequence). The ends lost 6 bases at V and 4 bases at J; junction bases unmatched: 9. CDR3 in amino acids: CASSPRTSGRTGELFF. CDR3 DNA sequence: TGTGCCAGCAGTCCACGTACTAGCGGGCGCACCGGGGAGCTGTTTTTT.

This CDR3 reads CASSLGQGGIGNTIYF. For the CDR3, the DNA is TGTGCCAGCAGCTTGGGACAGGGTGGAATCGGAAACACCATATATTTT. The rearrangement uses TRBV7-9 and TRBJ1-3; the match to TRBD1 covers 9 bases. V lost 3 bases, J lost 4 bases, and 7 bases stayed unmatched. The germline V gene has CDR1 SEHNR and CDR2 FQNEAQ (reference sequence). The CDR3 spans 16 residues.